Presented here are 21 T cell receptor beta chains from one specimen sequenced in a study. TCRdb re-analysed the 5' RACE reads in MiXCR, keeping a single row per CDR3 protein. The data show about 23,000 distinct CDR3 sequences, with 30% seen just once and 2.2% held by the top ten. The specimen sequenced was tumor-infiltrating naive CD4+ T cells sorted from the breast tumor. Regarding subset: naive CD4+ T cells, CD4+CD45RA+CD25-. Every receptor here comes from a female donor with breast cancer.

The CDR3 loop reads CASSSTWTGRYEQYF. CDR3 DNA sequence: TGTGCCAGCAGCTCCACCTGGACAGGGAGGTACGAGCAGTACTTC. This chain uses TRBV7-9 with TRBJ2-7; 8 bases line up with TRBD1. This CDR3 contains 15 residues. The germline V gene has CDR1 SEHNR and CDR2 FQNEAQ (reference sequence). V dropped 4 bases and J dropped 4; count of bases not matched to a gene: 9. The complete variable domain, with remaining parts taken from reference TRBV7-9 and TRBJ2-7, reads DTGVSQNPRHKITKRGQNVTFRCDPISEHNRLYWYRQTLGQGPEFLTYFQNEAQLEKSRLLSDRFSAERPKGSFSTLEIQRTEQGDSAMYLCASSSTWTGRYEQYFGPGTRLTVT.

A word on this clonotype: Relative to the germline gene, one junction end is altered; a read error may explain this. The V and J genes are TRBV20-1 and TRBJ2-1; 9 bases align to TRBD2. The CDR3 sequence is 13 residues long. The germline gives CDR1 DFQATT, CDR2 SNEGSKA (reference sequence). The CDR3 DNA follows: TGCAGTGCTTGGACTAGCGTTAACAATAAGCAGTTCTTC. The encoded protein is CSAWTSVNNKQFF.

By sample share, this clonotype is medium-sized (0.01 to 0.1%). The V call is TRBV9, the J call TRBJ1-1, with D possibly being TRBD1 (5 bases). Trimming removed 0 bases at V and 1 base at J, with 10 bases between. The CDR3 runs 15 residues. Germline lookup yields CDR1 SGDLS and CDR2 YYNGEE. The CDR3 coding sequence is TGTGCCAGCAGCGTAGATGGGCAGGGGAACACTGAAGCTTTCTTT. Amino acid sequence: CASSVDGQGNTEAFF.

This clonotype was detected a few times. This chain links TRBV9 with TRBJ2-1, with D perhaps TRBD1 or TRBD2 (5 bases each). V shed 4 bases and J shed 2 bases, with 7 bases lying between them. CDR3 length: 13 amino acids. Germline V gives CDR1 SGDLS, CDR2 YYNGEE. The CDR3 spells CASSTGPYNEQFF. CDR3 in DNA: TGTGCCAGCAGCACGGGACCCTACAATGAGCAGTTCTTC.

With respect to this clonotype: At one end, the junction sequence differs from germline, possibly due to a read error. The chain links TRBV5-4 to TRBJ2-3; D perhaps matches TRBD2 (6 bases). The germline V gene encodes CDR1 SGHNT and CDR2 YYREEE (reference sequence). CDR3 length equals 15 residues. CDR3 coding DNA: TGTGCCAGCAGCCGGGACTTAGCCCCCCCAGATACGCGGTATTTT. Translating it yields CASSRDLAPPDTRYF.

This clonotype was seen many times. The chain employs TRBV28 and TRBJ1-2; D gene unclear. V lost 6 bases to trimming and J lost 6 bases, with 14 bases between them. This CDR3 spans 13 amino acids. Germline V gene data show CDR1 as MDHEN and CDR2 as SYDVKM. The CDR3 DNA follows: TGTGCCAGCAGCCCGGGCCAGTGGCATGGCTACACCTTC. Translation gives CASSPGQWHGYTF.

V gene TRBV19 combines with J gene TRBJ1-2, with a weak D call TRBD1 (5 bases). The V and J ends lost 5 bases and 4 bases respectively, with 14 bases between them. CDR3 length equals 14 residues. CDR1 is LNHDA and CDR2 is SQIVND in the germline V gene (reference sequence). CDR3 in DNA: TGTGCCAGTAGTTGGGCAAGGGGCTCCTATGGCTACACCTTC. Its protein product is CASSWARGSYGYTF.

In this sample, this clonotype turned up a few times. The V and J genes are TRBV9 and TRBJ2-6; D is unclear. The CDR3 runs to 15 residues. Trimming pared 0 bases from V and 1 base from J, leaving 5 bases between. Germline lookup yields CDR1 SGDLS and CDR2 YYNGEE. CDR3 sequence: CASSVDGSGANVLTF. The CDR3, as DNA: TGTGCCAGCAGCGTAGATGGGTCTGGGGCCAACGTCCTGACTTTC.

The rearrangement links TRBV14 to TRBJ2-3, with TRBD2 matching 12 bases. The V gene end was trimmed by 2 bases and the J gene end by 1 base; junction bases not matched to a gene: 7. The CDR3 covers 18 residues. The germline V gene has CDR1 SGHDN and CDR2 FVKESK. CDR3 DNA sequence: TGTGCCAGCAGCCAACCACGACTAGCGGGAGCAGGCACAGATACGCAGTATTTT. The encoded protein is CASSQPRLAGAGTDTQYF.

The chain recombines TRBV7-9 with TRBJ2-5; TRBD2 might be the D (6 bases). CDR1 and CDR2 from the germline V gene are SEHNR and FQNEAQ (reference sequence). The CDR3 has 15 residues. V gave up 5 bases and J gave up 1 base, with 14 bases separating them. Written as DNA, the CDR3 is TGTGCCAGCAGCCACCGGGACTGGCGCCAAGAGACCCAGTACTTC. Translation: CASSHRDWRQETQYF. The full variable domain, completed using reference TRBV7-9 and TRBJ2-5, is DTGVSQNPRHKITKRGQNVTFRCDPISEHNRLYWYRQTLGQGPEFLTYFQNEAQLEKSRLLSDRFSAERPKGSFSTLEIQRTEQGDSAMYLCASSHRDWRQETQYFGPGTRLLVL.

Concerning this clonotype: One junction end does not reproduce the germline sequence, and a read error may be involved. The chain combines TRBV5-1 with TRBJ2-1; 11 bases are a match to TRBD2. Germline values: CDR1 SGHRS, CDR2 YFSETQ. The CDR3 totals 15 residues. CDR3 sequence: CAGSPLAGGLGEQFF. The CDR3 DNA sequence: TGCGCCGGCAGCCCGCTAGCGGGAGGCCTTGGTGAGCAGTTCTTC.

With regard to this clonotype: Being one base from a much bigger clone, this may be a read error. This sequence joins TRBV10-3 and TRBJ2-7; perhaps TRBD2 as D (6 bases). Germline V lookup: CDR1 ENHRY, CDR2 SYGVKD. The CDR3 loop spans 12 amino acids. V lost 5 bases and J lost 7, with 12 bases in between. This chain's CDR3 is CAISQRAGEQYF. DNA for the CDR3: TGTGCCATCAGTCAGCGGGCAGGGGAGCAGTACTTC.

By share, this clonotype ranks as medium-sized. The chain combines TRBV7-2 with TRBJ2-2, with a possible D match to TRBD1 (6 bases). CDR1 and CDR2 (germline): SGHTA, FQGNSA. The V gene lost 5 bases and the J gene lost 1 base, with 11 bases spanning the gap. This CDR3 has 15 amino acids. For the CDR3, the DNA is TGTGCCAGCAGCGTAAAGGGACAGAACACCGGGGAGCTGTTTTTT. Translating it yields CASSVKGQNTGELFF.

This sequence joins TRBV9 and TRBJ2-1; 10 nucleotides match TRBD2. The CDR3 consists of 17 residues. Germline values: CDR1 SGDLS, CDR2 YYNGEE. V lost 4 bases, J lost 6 bases, and 13 bases stayed unmatched. The CDR3 protein is CASSPRGGLARVNEQFF. The CDR3 nucleotides read TGTGCCAGCAGCCCACGGGGGGGACTAGCGAGAGTCAATGAGCAGTTCTTC. Supplemented by reference TRBV9 and TRBJ2-1, the full variable domain reads DSGVTQTPKHLITATGQRVTLRCSPRSGDLSVYWYQQSLDQGLQFLIQYYNGEERAKGNILERFSAQQFPDLHSELNLSSLELGDSALYFCASSPRGGLARVNEQFFGPGTRLTVL.

This chain uses TRBV2 with TRBJ1-5; D might be TRBD1 (5 bases). V was cut by 6 bases and J by 0 bases, with 12 bases left in between. In germline, CDR1 is SNHLY, CDR2 FYNNEI. The CDR3 loop spans 15 amino acids. CDR3 sequence: CASRALGRSNQPQHF. The CDR3 DNA sequence: TGTGCCAGCAGGGCCCTGGGACGTAGCAATCAGCCCCAGCATTTT.

To note about this clonotype: A much larger clone sits a single nucleotide away, making a read error possible. The V and J genes are TRBV20-1 and TRBJ2-1; unclear D gene. The CDR3 spans 17 residues. V was clipped by 0 bases and J by 0 bases, with 15 bases between them. CDR1 and CDR2 from the germline V gene are DFQATT and SNEGSKA (reference sequence). This CDR3 reads CSARDPSGESSYNEQFF. CDR3 in DNA: TGCAGTGCTAGAGACCCGAGTGGCGAAAGCTCCTACAATGAGCAGTTCTTC.

The chain links TRBV19 to TRBJ2-3, with D unclear. Germline CDR1 is LNHDA and CDR2 is SQIVND (reference sequence). Trimming left V 0 bases short and J 6 bases short, with 13 bases between. This CDR3 is 15 amino acids long. In DNA, the CDR3 is TGTGCCAGTAGTATAGATCTGGCTAGTACCGATACGCAGTATTTT. This translates into CASSIDLASTDTQYF.

By share, this clonotype counts as medium-sized. This chain connects TRBV5-1 to TRBJ1-2, with D possibly matching TRBD1 (5 bases). The germline gives CDR1 SGHRS, CDR2 YFSETQ. This CDR3 spans 17 amino acids. V lost 0 bases to trimming and J lost 2 bases, with 17 bases between them. The CDR3 DNA follows: TGCGCCAGCAGCTTGGCCAATAACAGGCGAACGAACTATGGCTACACCTTC. Residues: CASSLANNRRTNYGYTF.

By frequency in the sample, this clonotype is medium-sized. This rearrangement joins TRBV5-1 to TRBJ2-7, with a possible D match to TRBD2 (5 bases). From germline, CDR1 is SGHRS and CDR2 YFSETQ. CDR3 length: 13 amino acids. V was cut by 1 base and J by 3 bases, with 8 bases left in between. CDR3 loop: CASSLTGNYEQYF. Written as DNA, the CDR3 is TGCGCCAGCAGCTTGACGGGGAACTACGAGCAGTACTTC. Filled out from reference TRBV5-1 and TRBJ2-7, the complete variable domain reads KAGVTQTPRYLIKTRGQQVTLSCSPISGHRSVSWYQQTPGQGLQFLFEYFSETQRNKGNFPGRFSGRQFSNSRSEMNVSTLELGDSALYLCASSLTGNYEQYFGPGTRLTVT.

This clonotype was seen at least ten times. This chain joins TRBV30 and TRBJ2-7, with D possibly called TRBD1 or TRBD2 (6 bases each). The V gene's germline CDR1 is GTSNPN and CDR2 SVGIG (reference sequence). Between the trimmed V and J ends, which lost 1 base and 7 bases, there was a span of 17 bases. The length of the CDR3 is 14 residues. The CDR3 protein is CAWSEGGSGWEQYF. DNA of the CDR3: TGTGCCTGGAGTGAGGGGGGAAGCGGATGGGAGCAGTACTTC.

Comment on this clonotype: A much more abundant neighbour one base away suggests this may be a read error. This chain links TRBV12-3 or TRBV12-4 with TRBJ2-2, with D unresolved. V was pared by 3 bases and J by 9 bases, with 11 bases between. The CDR3 is made up of 13 amino acids. The CDR3 region has the DNA TGTGCCAGCAGTTTCGTTGGGAACAGGGAGCTGTTTTTT. Translation gives CASSFVGNRELFF.